These 22 T cell receptor beta chains came from one sample sequenced in a study of blood T cell repertoires in COVID-19. The assay was immunoSEQ multiplex PCR, and TCRdb's table has in-frame clones only and misses some. In the table there are 85,000 to 90,000 clones, about 91% of which are singletons. The sequenced sample was peripheral blood. These receptors originate from a human donor with active COVID-19. The donor label of this sample is uncertain.

The rearrangement uses TRBV5-1 and TRBJ1-6; a weak D match, TRBD1 (5 bases). There are 18 residues in the CDR3. Trimming stripped 0 bases from V and 4 bases from J, with 17 bases between. CDR1 is SGHRS and CDR2 is YFSETQ in the germline V gene. The CDR3 region has the DNA TGCGCCAGCAGCTTGGAGGGACTCAAGGGTCAATATAATTCACCCCTCCACTTT. It is translated as CASSLEGLKGQYNSPLHF.

The chain uses TRBV27 and TRBJ2-1, with 9 bases fitting TRBD1. The CDR3 consists of 15 residues. The ends lost 4 bases at V and 8 bases at J; junction bases unmatched: 9. Germline loops: CDR1 MNHEY, CDR2 SMNVEV (reference sequence). The CDR3 DNA reads as TGTGCCAGCAGTTCCCTGGGACAGGGTTACCATGAGCAGTTCTTC. As protein: CASSSLGQGYHEQFF.

This rearrangement joins TRBV4-1 to TRBJ2-5; D not certain. Germline CDR1 MGHRA, CDR2 YSYEKL. This CDR3 is 15 amino acids long. Trimming took 1 base from V and 0 from J, leaving 9 bases between them. The CDR3 bases are TGCGCCAGCAGCCAAGCGGAGTTGTACCAAGAGACCCAGTACTTC. This encodes CASSQAELYQETQYF.

The chain has TRBV7-8 and TRBJ1-6, with 7 bases identical to TRBD1. This CDR3 contains 16 residues. The J segment lost 7 bases and the V segment lost 5 bases, leaving 11 bases of the junction unmatched. The germline gives CDR1 SGHVS, CDR2 FQNEAQ. CDR3 sequence: CASSPQGGRLNSPLHF. CDR3 coding DNA: TGTGCCAGCAGCCCTCAGGGGGGACGGCTGAATTCACCCCTCCACTTT.

The chain carries TRBV19 and TRBJ2-3; 8 bases are shared with TRBD1. J lost 4 bases, V lost 3 bases, and 6 bases had no gene match. The germline V gene has CDR1 LNHDA and CDR2 SQIVND (reference sequence). This CDR3 is 15 amino acids long. CDR3 bases: TGTGCCAGTAGTATGGTTCAGGGGGCCGCAGATACGCAGTATTTT. Protein product: CASSMVQGAADTQYF.

In its sample, this clone was seen once. CDR3 in DNA: TGTGCCAGCAGCCAAGATTGGAGACAGGAGCTACAAGAGACCCAGTACTTC. Amino acids: CASSQDWRQELQETQYF. The chain carries TRBV3-1 (or the pseudogene TRBV3-2) and TRBJ2-5, with D possibly matching TRBD1 (6 bases). Germline-derived CDR1 and CDR2 are LGHDT and YNNKEL (reference sequence). This CDR3 is 17 amino acids long. The germline V and J ends were trimmed by 0 bases and 2 bases, with 16 bases remaining between them.

The V and J genes are TRBV25-1 and TRBJ1-1; 9 bases agree with TRBD1. The CDR3 extends over 13 amino acids. Germline CDR1 reads MGHDK; CDR2 reads SYGVNS. V was pared by 3 bases and J by 10 bases, with 6 bases of the junction left unmatched. Here the CDR3 reads CASSETGGPGAFF. CDR3 in DNA: TGTGCCAGCAGTGAGACAGGGGGGCCTGGAGCTTTCTTT. Together with reference TRBV25-1 and TRBJ1-1, the CDR3 gives the full variable domain: EADIYQTPRYLVIGTGKKITLECSQTMGHDKMYWYQQDPGMELHLIHYSYGVNSTEKGDLSSESTVSRIRTEHFPLTLESARPSHTSQYLCASSETGGPGAFFGQGTRLTVV.

The gene calls are TRBV9 and TRBJ2-3; 11 bases map to TRBD2. Trimming removed 4 bases from V and 4 bases from J; junction bases left unmatched: 8. This CDR3 contains 16 residues. The germline V gene has CDR1 SGDLS and CDR2 YYNGEE. Here the CDR3 reads CASSRDSGGVADTQYF. The CDR3 DNA reads TGTGCCAGCAGCCGTGATAGCGGGGGGGTCGCAGATACGCAGTATTTT.

The chain joins TRBV4-1 to TRBJ2-1, with 7 bases matching TRBD2. Per the germline V gene, CDR1 is MGHRA and CDR2 is YSYEKL. V dropped 5 bases and J dropped 0; count of bases not matched to a gene: 10. The CDR3 consists of 17 residues. CDR3 protein: CASSNGGLGSSYNEQFF. The CDR3 region has the DNA TGCGCCAGCAGCAACGGCGGACTAGGGAGCTCCTACAATGAGCAGTTCTTC.

In this sample, this clone turned up once. The chain links TRBV28 to TRBJ1-1; 8 bases fit TRBD1. The CDR3 consists of 14 residues. Germline CDR1 is MDHEN and CDR2 is SYDVKM. The trim removed 6 bases at V and 4 bases at J, leaving 7 bases unmatched. The CDR3 region has the DNA TGTGCCAGCAGGCCCGGGACAGGACCCACTGAAGCTTTCTTT. Protein product: CASRPGTGPTEAFF.

This rearrangement joins TRBV2 to TRBJ2-6; 7 bases fit TRBD1. The CDR3 is made up of 15 amino acids. V shed 6 bases and J 0 bases; nucleotides not matched to a gene: 2. Germline V gene sequence: CDR1 SNHLY, CDR2 FYNNEI. The CDR3 DNA reads as TGTGCCAGCAGGGGACAGACCTCTGGGGCCAACGTCCTGACTTTC. Translated: CASRGQTSGANVLTF.

The chain has TRBV19 and TRBJ1-5, with D uncertain. The ends were cut back, 6 bases at V and 0 bases at J, with 6 bases in the middle. In germline, CDR1 is LNHDA, CDR2 SQIVND (reference sequence). This CDR3 is 13 amino acids long. The CDR3 DNA reads as TGTGCCAGTAGACAGAATAGCAATCAGCCCCAGCATTTT. Its protein is CASRQNSNQPQHF.

The chain couples TRBV7-9 to TRBJ1-1; 7 bases are a match to TRBD1. In germline, CDR1 is SEHNR, CDR2 FQNEAQ (reference sequence). The CDR3 spans 13 residues. V lost 5 bases and J lost 10; bases outside the gene matches: 10. The CDR3 DNA sequence: TGTGCCAGCAGCCCCCGGGACAGTCTTGGAGCTTTCTTT. Protein: CASSPRDSLGAFF. The full variable domain, its missing parts supplied by reference TRBV7-9 and TRBJ1-1, is DTGVSQNPRHKITKRGQNVTFRCDPISEHNRLYWYRQTLGQGPEFLTYFQNEAQLEKSRLLSDRFSAERPKGSFSTLEIQRTEQGDSAMYLCASSPRDSLGAFFGQGTRLTVV.

The chain is built from TRBV24-1 and TRBJ2-3; D is perhaps TRBD2 (7 bases). The germline V gene encodes CDR1 KGHDR and CDR2 SFDVKD. Trimming pared 4 bases from V and 6 bases from J, leaving 13 bases between. CDR3 length: 14 residues. CDR3 sequence: CATSERGGGDTQYF. The CDR3 DNA follows: TGTGCCACCAGTGAACGCGGGGGCGGGGATACGCAGTATTTT.

The CDR3 loop reads CASSNLAGGVWETQYF. The CDR3 DNA reads TGTGCCAGCAGTAACCTAGCGGGGGGGGTGTGGGAGACCCAGTACTTC. The V call is TRBV27, the J call TRBJ2-5; 12 bases are shared with TRBD2. The CDR3 consists of 16 residues. CDR1 is MNHEY and CDR2 is SMNVEV in the germline V gene (reference sequence). After removal of 5 bases from V and 5 bases from J, the junction contained 9 bases not matched to a gene.

The CDR3 DNA is TGTGCCACCAGTGAACCCGACAGGGGGCTGGTCAATGAGCAGTTCTTC. As protein: CATSEPDRGLVNEQFF. The chain employs TRBV24-1 and TRBJ2-1, with TRBD1 matching over 10 bases. The trim removed 4 bases at V and 6 bases at J, leaving 8 bases unmatched. Germline CDR1 reads KGHDR; CDR2 reads SFDVKD. The CDR3 extends over 16 amino acids.

The chain uses TRBV7-9 and TRBJ1-2; 7 nucleotides align to TRBD1. J gave up 8 bases and V 1 base, and 4 bases lay outside the gene matches. The CDR3 runs 13 residues. Germline V CDR1 and CDR2: SEHNR, FQNEAQ (reference sequence). Here the CDR3 reads CASSLERDSGYTF. The CDR3 DNA reads as TGTGCCAGCAGCTTAGAGAGGGACAGCGGCTACACCTTC.

The chain uses TRBV6-5 and TRBJ2-3, with no clear D. V was cut by 6 bases and J by 1 base, with 5 bases left in between. Germline loops: CDR1 MNHEY, CDR2 SVGAGI. The CDR3 covers 12 residues. CDR3: CASRAGTDTQYF. In DNA form, the CDR3 reads TGTGCCAGCAGGGCGGGCACAGATACGCAGTATTTT.

The genes are TRBV5-1 and TRBJ2-7, with TRBD1 matching 7 bases. With V trimmed by 4 bases and J by 12 bases, 19 bases remained unmatched. The CDR3 has 15 amino acids. The germline V gene encodes CDR1 SGHRS and CDR2 YFSETQ. CDR3 loop: CASSRNTASTGVSYF. The CDR3 nucleotides read TGCGCCAGCAGCCGAAATACCGCCTCAACAGGGGTGTCGTACTTC.

This chain joins TRBV6-5 and TRBJ2-3, with 8 bases that match TRBD1. Trimming at V came to 4 bases and at J to 12 bases, leaving 9 bases not matched to a gene. This CDR3 is 13 amino acids long. Germline V gene data show CDR1 as MNHEY and CDR2 as SVGAGI. This chain's CDR3 is CASSSSWDRSQYF. The DNA for the CDR3 is TGTGCCAGCAGTTCTAGTTGGGACAGGTCCCAGTATTTT.

Remarks on this clone: At the DNA level, this CDR3 is encoded by other sequences in the same sample as well. The chain couples TRBV7-2 to TRBJ1-3, with unresolved D. The germline V and J ends were trimmed by 3 bases and 7 bases, with 7 bases remaining between them. Germline CDR1 reads SGHTA; CDR2 reads FQGNSA. This CDR3 is built from 12 residues. CDR3 nucleotides: TGTGCCAGCAGCTTGAGCGGTAACACCATATATTTT. Its protein is CASSLSGNTIYF. Drawing the rest from reference TRBV7-2 and TRBJ1-3, the complete variable domain is GAGVSQSPSNKVTEKGKDVELRCDPISGHTALYWYRQSLGQGLEFLIYFQGNSAPDKSGLPSDRFSAERTGGSVSTLTIQRTQQEDSAVYLCASSLSGNTIYFGEGSWLTVV.

The chain joins TRBV6-6 to TRBJ1-4; weak D call: TRBD1 (6 bases). This CDR3 contains 15 residues. The V and J ends lost 2 bases and 5 bases respectively, with 12 bases between them. Germline assignment: CDR1 MNHNY and CDR2 SVGAGI (reference sequence). The CDR3 DNA reads TGTGCCAGCAGTTACAACAGGGTCTGGAATGAAAAACTGTTTTTT. It encodes CASSYNRVWNEKLFF.